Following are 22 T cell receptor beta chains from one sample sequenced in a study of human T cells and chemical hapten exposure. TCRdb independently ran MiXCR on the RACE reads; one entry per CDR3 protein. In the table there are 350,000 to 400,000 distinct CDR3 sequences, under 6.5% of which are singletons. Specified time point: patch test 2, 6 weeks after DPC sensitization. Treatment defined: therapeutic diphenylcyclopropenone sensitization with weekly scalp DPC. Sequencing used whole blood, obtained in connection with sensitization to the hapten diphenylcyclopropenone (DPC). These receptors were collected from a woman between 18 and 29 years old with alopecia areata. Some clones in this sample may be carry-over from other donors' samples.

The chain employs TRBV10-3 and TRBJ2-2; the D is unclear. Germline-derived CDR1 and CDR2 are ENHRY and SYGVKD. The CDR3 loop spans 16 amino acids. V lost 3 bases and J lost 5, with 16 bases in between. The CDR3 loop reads CAISDSTHARTGELFF. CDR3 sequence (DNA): TGTGCCATCAGTGACTCCACCCACGCGAGGACCGGGGAGCTGTTTTTT.

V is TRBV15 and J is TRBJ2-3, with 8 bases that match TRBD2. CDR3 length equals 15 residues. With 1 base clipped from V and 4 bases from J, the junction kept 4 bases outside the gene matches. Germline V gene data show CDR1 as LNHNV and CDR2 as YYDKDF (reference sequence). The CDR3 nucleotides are TGTGCCACCAGCAGAGTCGGACTAGCTGCAGATACGCAGTATTTT. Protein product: CATSRVGLAADTQYF.

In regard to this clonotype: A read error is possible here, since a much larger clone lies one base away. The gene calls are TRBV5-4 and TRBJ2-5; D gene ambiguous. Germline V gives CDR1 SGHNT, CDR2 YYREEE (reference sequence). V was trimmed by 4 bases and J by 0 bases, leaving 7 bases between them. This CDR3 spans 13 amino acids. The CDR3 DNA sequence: TGTGCCAGCAGCGAAGGGTACCAAGAGACCCAGTACTTC. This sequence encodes CASSEGYQETQYF.

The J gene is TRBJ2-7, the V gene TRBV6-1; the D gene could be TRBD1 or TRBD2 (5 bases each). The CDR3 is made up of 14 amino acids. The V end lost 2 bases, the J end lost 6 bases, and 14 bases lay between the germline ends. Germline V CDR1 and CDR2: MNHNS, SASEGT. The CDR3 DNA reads TGTGCCAGCAGTGAAAGGTGGGGGAACAGCGAGCAGTACTTC. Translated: CASSERWGNSEQYF.

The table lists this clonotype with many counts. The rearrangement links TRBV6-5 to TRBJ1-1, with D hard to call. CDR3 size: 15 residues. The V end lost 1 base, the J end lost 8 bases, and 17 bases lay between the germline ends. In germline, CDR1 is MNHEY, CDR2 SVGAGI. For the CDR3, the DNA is TGTGCCAGCAGTTACTTGAGGTCCGGGTTCGGGGAAGCTTTCTTT. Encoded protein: CASSYLRSGFGEAFF.

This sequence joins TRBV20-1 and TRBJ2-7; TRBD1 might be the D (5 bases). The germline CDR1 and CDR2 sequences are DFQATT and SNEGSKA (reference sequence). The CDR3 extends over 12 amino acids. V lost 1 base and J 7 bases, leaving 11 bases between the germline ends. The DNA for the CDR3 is TGCAGTGCTAGAGTGGACACAAGGGAGCAGTACTTC. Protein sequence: CSARVDTREQYF.

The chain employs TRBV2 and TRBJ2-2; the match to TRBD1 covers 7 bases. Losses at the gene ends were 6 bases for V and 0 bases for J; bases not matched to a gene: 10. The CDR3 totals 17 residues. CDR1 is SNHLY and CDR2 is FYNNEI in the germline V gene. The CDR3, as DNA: TGTGCCAGCAGACAAACCACAGGGGCATCGAACACCGGGGAGCTGTTTTTT. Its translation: CASRQTTGASNTGELFF.

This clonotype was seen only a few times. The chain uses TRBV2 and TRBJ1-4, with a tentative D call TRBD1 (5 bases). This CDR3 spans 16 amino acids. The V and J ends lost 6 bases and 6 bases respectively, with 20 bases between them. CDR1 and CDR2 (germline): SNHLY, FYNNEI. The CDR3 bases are TGTGCCAGCAGCTACAACCGGGGCAGTTCCTATGAAAAACTGTTTTTT. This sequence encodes CASSYNRGSSYEKLFF.

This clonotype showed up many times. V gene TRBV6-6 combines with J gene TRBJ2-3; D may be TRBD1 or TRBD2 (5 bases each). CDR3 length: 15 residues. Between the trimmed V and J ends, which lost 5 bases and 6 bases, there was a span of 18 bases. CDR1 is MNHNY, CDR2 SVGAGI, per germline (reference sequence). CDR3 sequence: CASSKWGTVSDTQYF. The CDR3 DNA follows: TGTGCCAGCAGTAAGTGGGGGACGGTGTCGGATACGCAGTATTTT.

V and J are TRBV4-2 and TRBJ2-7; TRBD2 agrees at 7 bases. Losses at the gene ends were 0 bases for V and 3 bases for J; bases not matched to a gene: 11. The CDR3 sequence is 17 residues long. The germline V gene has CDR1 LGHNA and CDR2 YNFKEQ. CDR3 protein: CASSQDQLRTRNYEQYF. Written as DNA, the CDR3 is TGTGCCAGCAGCCAAGATCAACTCCGGACTAGGAACTACGAGCAGTACTTC.

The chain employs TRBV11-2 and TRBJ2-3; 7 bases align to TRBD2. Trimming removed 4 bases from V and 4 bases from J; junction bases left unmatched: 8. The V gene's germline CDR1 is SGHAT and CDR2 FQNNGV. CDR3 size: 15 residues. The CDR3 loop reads CASSSSGSRSDTQYF. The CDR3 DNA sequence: TGTGCCAGCAGCTCTAGCGGTAGCAGGTCAGATACGCAGTATTTT.

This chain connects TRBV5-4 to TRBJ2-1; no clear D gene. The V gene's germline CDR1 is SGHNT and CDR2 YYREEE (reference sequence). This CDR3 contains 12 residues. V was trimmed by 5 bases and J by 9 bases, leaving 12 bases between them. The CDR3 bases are TGTGCCAGCAGGGACCCAGGCGGTGAGCAGTTCTTC. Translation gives CASRDPGGEQFF. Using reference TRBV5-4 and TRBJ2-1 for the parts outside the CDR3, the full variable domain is ETGVTQSPTHLIKTRGQQVTLRCSSQSGHNTVSWYQQALGQGPQFIFQYYREEENGRGNFPPRFSGLQFPNYSSELNVNALELDDSALYLCASRDPGGEQFFGPGTRLTVL.

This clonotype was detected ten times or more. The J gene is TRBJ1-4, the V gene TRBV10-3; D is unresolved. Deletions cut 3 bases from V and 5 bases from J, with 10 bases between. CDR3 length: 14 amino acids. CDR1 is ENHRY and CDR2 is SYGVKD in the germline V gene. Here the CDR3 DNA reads TGTGCCATCAGTGAACGGGCAGAAAATGAAAAACTGTTTTTT. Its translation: CAISERAENEKLFF.

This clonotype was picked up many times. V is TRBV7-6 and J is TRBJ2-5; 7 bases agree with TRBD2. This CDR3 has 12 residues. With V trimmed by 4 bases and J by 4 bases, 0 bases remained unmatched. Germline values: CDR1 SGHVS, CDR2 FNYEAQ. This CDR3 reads CASSSGGETQYF. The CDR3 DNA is TGTGCCAGCAGCTCGGGAGGAGAGACCCAGTACTTC.

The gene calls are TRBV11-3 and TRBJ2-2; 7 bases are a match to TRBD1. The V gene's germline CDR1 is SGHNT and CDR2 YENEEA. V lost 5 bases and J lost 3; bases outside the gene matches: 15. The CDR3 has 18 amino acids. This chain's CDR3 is CASSPRTGSIIDTGELFF. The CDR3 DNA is TGTGCCAGCAGCCCTAGGACAGGATCGATTATAGACACCGGGGAGCTGTTTTTT.

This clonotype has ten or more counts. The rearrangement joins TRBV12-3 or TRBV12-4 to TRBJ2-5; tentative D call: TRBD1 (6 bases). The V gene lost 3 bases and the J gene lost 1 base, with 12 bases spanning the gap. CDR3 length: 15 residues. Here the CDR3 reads CASSFGTRGQETQYF. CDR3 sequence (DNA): TGTGCCAGCAGTTTCGGGACCAGGGGCCAAGAGACCCAGTACTTC.

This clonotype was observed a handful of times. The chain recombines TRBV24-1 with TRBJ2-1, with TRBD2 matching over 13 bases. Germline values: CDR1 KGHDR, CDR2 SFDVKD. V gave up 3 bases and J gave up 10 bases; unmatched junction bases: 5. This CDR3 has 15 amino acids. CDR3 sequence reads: CATSDPRTSGGEQFF. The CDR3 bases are TGTGCCACCAGTGATCCCAGGACTAGCGGGGGCGAGCAGTTCTTC.

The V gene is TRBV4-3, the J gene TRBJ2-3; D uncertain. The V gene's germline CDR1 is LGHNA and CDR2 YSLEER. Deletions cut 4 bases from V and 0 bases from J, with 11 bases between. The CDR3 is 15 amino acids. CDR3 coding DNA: TGCGCCAGCAGCCGAGTACGTTCTAGCACAGATACGCAGTATTTT. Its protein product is CASSRVRSSTDTQYF.

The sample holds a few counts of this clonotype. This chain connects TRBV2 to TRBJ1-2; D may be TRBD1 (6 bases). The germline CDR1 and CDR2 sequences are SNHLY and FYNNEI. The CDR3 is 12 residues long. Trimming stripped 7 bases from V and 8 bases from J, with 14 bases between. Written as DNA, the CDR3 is TGTGCCAGCACCCCAGGGGATATGGGCTACACCTTC. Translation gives CASTPGDMGYTF.

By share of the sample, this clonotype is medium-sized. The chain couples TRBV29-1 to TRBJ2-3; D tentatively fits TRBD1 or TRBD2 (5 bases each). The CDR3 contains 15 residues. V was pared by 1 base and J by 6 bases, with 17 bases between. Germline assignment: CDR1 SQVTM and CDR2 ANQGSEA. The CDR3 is CSVEGQREGSDTQYF. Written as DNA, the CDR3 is TGCAGCGTTGAAGGGCAGAGAGAGGGGTCTGATACGCAGTATTTT.

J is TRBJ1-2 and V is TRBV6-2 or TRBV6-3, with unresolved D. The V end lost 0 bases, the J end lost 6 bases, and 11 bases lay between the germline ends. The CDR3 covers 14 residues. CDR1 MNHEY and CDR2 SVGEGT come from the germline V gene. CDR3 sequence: CASSYSNGGDGYTF. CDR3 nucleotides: TGTGCCAGCAGTTACTCGAACGGCGGGGATGGCTACACCTTC.

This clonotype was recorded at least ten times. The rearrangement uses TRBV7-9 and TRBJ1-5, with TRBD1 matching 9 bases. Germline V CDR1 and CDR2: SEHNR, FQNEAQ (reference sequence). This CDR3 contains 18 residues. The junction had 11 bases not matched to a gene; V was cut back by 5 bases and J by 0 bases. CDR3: CASSQDRGGKYSNQPQHF. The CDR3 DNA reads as TGTGCCAGCAGCCAGGACAGGGGAGGGAAATATAGCAATCAGCCCCAGCATTTT.